This T cell receptor (beta chain) was captured in a study of tumor-infiltrating lymphocytes in primary liver carcinoma. Whole-study context: Patients were both men and women, whose ages ran from 30 to 69 years. Samples yielded about 3.65 to 7.5 million productive TCRbeta reads, similar across tissue types. Study outcomes and limitations: It was tumor-adjacent and tumor-blood pairs that overlapped less than tumor region pairs did.

In the case of this clonotype: The target antigen is unknown.

They got blood RNA out of unsorted whole blood and also pulled out germline DNA. Before any surgery took place, approximately 4 milliliters of peripheral blood were collected. cDNA specific to TCR beta was made from 500 ng of total RNA, with a constant-region primer employed for priming. What produced the TCR beta libraries was three nested multiplex PCR rounds using slightly modified ARM-PCR. Investigators reported that the first two PCR rounds, at around 9 cycles each, used TRBV1-TRBV30 forward primers with a C-beta reverse primer. One entry per CDR3 protein, called by TCRdb with MiXCR from the multiplex PCR reads. The repertoire holds about 330,000 distinct CDR3 sequences, with less than 70% as singletons. Trimming left V 1 base short and J 11 bases short, with 17 bases between. CDR1 and CDR2 (germline): LNHNV, YYDKDF (reference sequence). CDR3 length equals 14 residues.

This receptor was taken from a man aged 35-49 years with primary liver carcinoma and hepatitis B virus infection. This rearrangement joins TRBV15 to TRBJ1-1; D is ambiguous. The sequenced material came from peripheral blood. The CDR3 loop is CATSRGRTAFGAFF. CDR3 coding DNA: TGTGCCACCAGCAGAGGTCGGACGGCCTTTGGGGCTTTCTTT.